The entry below describes one T cell receptor (beta chain). What it binds is not known. The sample comes from a study of shared clonotypes between healthy human individuals. Sequencing was performed with immunoSEQ multiplex PCR; in TCRdb, only in-frame clones are kept and a portion is missing. This sample has about 960,000 clones, with about three quarters found just once. Germline V lookup: CDR1 GTSNPN, CDR2 SVGIG (reference sequence). The V and J ends lost 2 bases and 0 bases respectively, with 11 bases between them. The CDR3 has 15 residues. General study results and limits: Compared with memory subsets, naive subsets generally had larger estimated richness. Among non-shared clonotypes, generation probabilities were lower than among those shared by all four donors.

The clonotype was recovered from a man younger than 35 in good health. The rearrangement links TRBV30 to TRBJ1-3; D is ambiguous. The sequencing sample was made of memory CD4+ T cells sorted from blood. Specified subset: CD45RA-negative fraction. CDR3 DNA: TGTGCCTGGAGTTCAGGCAGCTCCTCTGGAAACACCATATATTTT. Residues: CAWSSGSSSGNTIYF.